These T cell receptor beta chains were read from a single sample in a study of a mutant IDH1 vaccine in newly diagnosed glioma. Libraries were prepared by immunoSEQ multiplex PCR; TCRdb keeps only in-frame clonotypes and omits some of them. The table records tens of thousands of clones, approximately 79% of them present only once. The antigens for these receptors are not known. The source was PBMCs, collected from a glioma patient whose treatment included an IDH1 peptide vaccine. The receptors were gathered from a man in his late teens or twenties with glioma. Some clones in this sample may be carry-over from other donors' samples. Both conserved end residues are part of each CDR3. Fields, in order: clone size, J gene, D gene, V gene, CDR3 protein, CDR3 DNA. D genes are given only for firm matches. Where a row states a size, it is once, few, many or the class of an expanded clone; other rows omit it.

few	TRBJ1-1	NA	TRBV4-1	CASRGTLKGTEAFF	TGCGCCAGCCGGGGGACACTCAAGGGGACTGAAGCTTTCTTT
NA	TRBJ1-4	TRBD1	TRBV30	CAWSDRDRQFF	TGTGCCTGGAGTGACCGGGACAGACAGTTTTTT
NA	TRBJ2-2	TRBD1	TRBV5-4	CASSFEGTENTGELFF	TGTGCCAGCAGCTTTGAGGGGACAGAGAACACCGGGGAGCTGTTTTTT
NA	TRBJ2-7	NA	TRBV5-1	CASSLADNRAYEQYF	TGCGCCAGCAGCTTGGCGGACAACAGAGCCTACGAGCAGTACTTC
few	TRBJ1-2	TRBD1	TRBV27	CASTKNRGSGDYGYTF	TGTGCCAGCACCAAAAACAGGGGGTCAGGGGACTATGGCTACACCTTC
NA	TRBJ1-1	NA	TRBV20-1	CSASSASEAFF	TGCAGTGCTAGCTCGGCCAGTGAAGCTTTCTTT
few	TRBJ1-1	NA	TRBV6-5	CASNTQGTTEAFF	TGTGCCAGCAATACACAGGGCACCACTGAAGCTTTCTTT
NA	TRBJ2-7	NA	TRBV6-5	CASSYSPGPSYEQYF	TGTGCCAGCAGTTACTCTCCGGGTCCCTCCTACGAGCAGTACTTC
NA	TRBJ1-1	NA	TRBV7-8	CASSLGRSNTEAFF	TGTGCCAGCAGCCTGGGACGGTCGAACACTGAAGCTTTCTTT
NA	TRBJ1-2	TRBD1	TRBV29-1	CSARWDSFYGYTF	TGCAGCGCCAGATGGGACAGTTTCTATGGCTACACCTTC
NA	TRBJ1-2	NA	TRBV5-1	CASSSRTAPEGYTF	TGCGCCAGCAGCTCGAGGACGGCCCCGGAGGGCTACACCTTC
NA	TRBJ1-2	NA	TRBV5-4	CASRPGFREGYTF	TGTGCCAGCAGGCCAGGCTTTCGGGAGGGCTACACCTTC
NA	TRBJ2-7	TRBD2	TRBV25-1	CASSLSGRIDEQYF	TGTGCCAGCTCCTTGAGCGGGAGAATCGACGAGCAGTACTTC
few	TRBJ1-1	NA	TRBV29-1	CSVHGTWRTEAFF	TGCAGCGTTCACGGGACATGGAGGACTGAAGCTTTCTTT
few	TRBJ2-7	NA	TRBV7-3	CASSLYGVEQYF	TGTGCCAGCAGCTTATATGGAGTCGAGCAGTACTTC
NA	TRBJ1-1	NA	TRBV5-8	CASSSRYRERTEAFF	TGTGCCAGCAGCTCAAGATACAGGGAAAGAACTGAAGCTTTCTTT
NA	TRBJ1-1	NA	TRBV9	CASSAGRGTNTEAFF	TGTGCCAGCAGCGCGGGCAGGGGTACGAACACTGAAGCTTTCTTT
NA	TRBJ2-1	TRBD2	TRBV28	CASSLGGRRNNEQFF	TGTGCCAGCAGTTTGGGCGGGAGGAGGAACAATGAGCAGTTCTTC
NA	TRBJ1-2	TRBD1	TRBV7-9	CASSLPRRDRKHNYGYTF	TGTGCCAGCAGCTTACCACGTCGGGACAGGAAACATAACTATGGCTACACCTTC
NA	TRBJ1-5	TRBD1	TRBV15	CATSRDRQGGAQPQHF	TGTGCCACCAGCAGAGATCGACAGGGAGGCGCTCAGCCCCAGCATTTT
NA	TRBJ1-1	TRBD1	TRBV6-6	CASRTPDRENTEAFF	TGTGCCAGCAGAACCCCGGACAGGGAGAACACTGAAGCTTTCTTT
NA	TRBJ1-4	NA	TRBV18	CASSPKDEKLFF	TGTGCCAGCTCACCAAAAGATGAAAAACTGTTTTTT
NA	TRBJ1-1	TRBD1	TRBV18	CASSPDRGNTEAFF	TGTGCCAGCTCACCGGACAGGGGGAACACTGAAGCTTTCTTT
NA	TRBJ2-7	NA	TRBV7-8	CASTAGGGRAEQYF	TGTGCCAGCACGGCAGGAGGAGGGCGGGCCGAGCAGTACTTC
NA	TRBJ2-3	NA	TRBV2	CASALAASTDTQYF	TGTGCCAGCGCCTTAGCGGCCAGCACAGATACGCAGTATTTT
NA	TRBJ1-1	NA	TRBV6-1	CASSDSRRGAFF	TGTGCCAGCAGTGACAGTCGAAGGGGAGCTTTCTTT
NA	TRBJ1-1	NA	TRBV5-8	CASSFPNTEAFF	TGTGCCAGCAGCTTTCCGAACACTGAAGCTTTCTTT
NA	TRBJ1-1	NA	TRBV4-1	CASSQQIPRQDRAFF	TGCGCCAGCAGCCAACAGATTCCACGACAGGATCGAGCTTTCTTT
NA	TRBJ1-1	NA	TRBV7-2	CASSLVRAGTEAFF	TGTGCCAGCAGCTTAGTCAGGGCAGGGACTGAAGCTTTCTTT
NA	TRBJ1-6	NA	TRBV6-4	CASRGRAVRSPLHF	TGTGCCAGCAGAGGCAGGGCGGTTCGGTCACCCCTCCACTTT
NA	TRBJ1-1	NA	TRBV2	CASRAAYMNTEAFF	TGTGCCAGCAGAGCAGCTTACATGAACACTGAAGCTTTCTTT
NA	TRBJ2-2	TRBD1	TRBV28	CASSRQGVRVTGELFF	TGTGCCAGCAGTCGACAGGGGGTACGGGTCACCGGGGAGCTGTTTTTT
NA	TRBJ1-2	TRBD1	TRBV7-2	CASSSPDRVAYGYTF	TGTGCCAGCAGCTCGCCGGACAGGGTCGCGTATGGCTACACCTTC
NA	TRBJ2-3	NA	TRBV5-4	CASSLRQLTDTQYF	TGTGCCAGCAGCTTAAGACAGCTCACAGATACGCAGTATTTT
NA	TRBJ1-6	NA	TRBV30	CAWNAGTFSYNSPLHF	TGTGCCTGGAATGCGGGGACCTTCTCCTATAATTCACCCCTCCACTTT
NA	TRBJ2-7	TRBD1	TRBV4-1	CASSHNTGTAYEQYF	TGCGCCAGCAGCCATAACACCGGGACAGCCTACGAGCAGTACTTC
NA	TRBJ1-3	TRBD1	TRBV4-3	CASSPDRGYGNTIYF	TGCGCCAGCAGCCCCGACAGGGGTTATGGAAACACCATATATTTT
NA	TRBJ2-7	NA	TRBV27	CASSLTVPYEQYF	TGTGCCAGCAGTTTGACAGTGCCCTACGAGCAGTACTTC
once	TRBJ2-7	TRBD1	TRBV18	CASSGRDRHSYEQYF	TGTGCCAGCTCCGGCCGGGACAGACACTCCTACGAGCAGTACTTC
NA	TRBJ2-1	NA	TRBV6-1	CASSDTGLSYNEQFF	TGTGCCAGCAGTGACACAGGGCTCTCCTACAATGAGCAGTTCTTC
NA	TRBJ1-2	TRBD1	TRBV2	CASSAYRGGSPYGYTF	TGTGCCAGCAGCGCCTACAGGGGGGGTAGTCCTTATGGCTACACCTTC
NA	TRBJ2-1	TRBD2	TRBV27	CASSLTSWSYNEQFF	TGTGCCAGCAGTTTGACTAGCTGGTCCTACAATGAGCAGTTCTTC
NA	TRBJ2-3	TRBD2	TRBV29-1	CSVVRGRKTDTQYF	TGCAGCGTTGTGCGCGGGAGGAAGACAGATACGCAGTATTTT
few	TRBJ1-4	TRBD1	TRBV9	CASSTSGGGGYFEKLFF	TGTGCCAGCAGCACCTCCGGGGGAGGGGGCTACTTTGAAAAACTGTTTTTT
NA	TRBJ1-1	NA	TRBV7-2	CASSLVILQNTEAFF	TGTGCCAGCAGCTTAGTGATCCTGCAGAACACTGAAGCTTTCTTT
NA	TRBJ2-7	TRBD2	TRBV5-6	CASSGLAGERYEQYF	TGTGCCAGCAGCGGTCTAGCGGGGGAACGCTACGAGCAGTACTTC
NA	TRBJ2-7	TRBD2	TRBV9	CASSVGPTSVPSYEQYF	TGTGCCAGCAGCGTAGGGCCGACTAGCGTCCCCTCCTACGAGCAGTACTTC
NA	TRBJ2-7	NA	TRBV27	CASALGSSYEQYF	TGTGCCAGCGCCTTAGGGAGCTCCTACGAGCAGTACTTC
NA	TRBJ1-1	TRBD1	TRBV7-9	CASSPLNRGRTEAFF	TGTGCCAGCAGCCCCCTAAACAGGGGTAGGACTGAAGCTTTCTTT
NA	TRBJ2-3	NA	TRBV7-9	CASGDGDQDTDTQYF	TGTGCCAGCGGCGATGGGGACCAGGACACAGATACGCAGTATTTT
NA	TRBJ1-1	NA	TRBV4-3	CASSQEPESEAFF	TGCGCCAGCAGCCAAGAACCCGAGAGTGAAGCTTTCTTT
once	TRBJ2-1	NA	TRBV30	CAHAMGINEQFF	TGTGCCCACGCTATGGGCATCAATGAGCAGTTCTTC
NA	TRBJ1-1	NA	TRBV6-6	CASSWVSEAFF	TGTGCCAGCAGTTGGGTCTCTGAAGCTTTCTTT
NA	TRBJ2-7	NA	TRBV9	CASSVGSTGFYEQYF	TGTGCCAGCAGCGTAGGGTCCACGGGGTTCTACGAGCAGTACTTC
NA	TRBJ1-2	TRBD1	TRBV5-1	CASSLGTGGSGYTF	TGCGCCAGCAGCTTGGGGACAGGGGGCTCTGGCTACACCTTC